Detailed here is one T cell receptor beta chain. This clonotype has at least ten counts. Which antigen it targets is not known. The input lacks base qualities; no much larger clone sits a single base away. The TCR beta CDR3 regions were amplified from the RNA transcripts. For the first round of RT-PCR on the TCR CDR3, the HTBI primer set was used together with the Qiagen OneStep RT-PCR kit. Libraries were constructed in a second round of multiplex PCR, after which size selection and purification were performed. The libraries were sequenced on an Illumina HiSeq2000 using paired-end 100 bp reads. The study's own analysis went as follows. SOAPnuke was used to process the raw data, removing reads that contained adapters or uncalled bases, had a mean Phred below 15, or lacked an exact match to the constant primer or identifier. COPE v1.2.5 was used to merge high-quality paired reads, and clonotypes were defined as unique nucleotide sequences. MiTCR v1.1 was used to align the clonotypes against IMGT TRBV, TRBD and TRBJ reference segments. Analysis was restricted to V-J combinations with a frequency above 0.0001, which covered 99.2% of repertoires. The TCS score was defined as F50 (clonal expansion) divided by E x V (chaos), with BLOSUM62-based TCRdist calculated between CDR3 peptides within each V-J. Welch's t-statistics and random forest reduced several hundred V-J features to some 14, which were used in a naive Bayes classifier (R e1071). Using fastp at Q25 and MiXCR, TCRdb reprocessed the public reads and kept productive beta chains. Identical CDR3 protein sequences are pooled into one entry, listed with their most common genes and DNA. The V and J calls here are based on TCRdb, not the publication. This sample comprises some 690,000 distinct CDR3 sequences, around a sixth of them detected only once. The top ten clones comprise less than 20% of the sample.

A patient counted as having stable Graves' hyperthyroidism if no progression to ophthalmopathy occurred over 18 months of follow-up. Hyperthyroidism patients were newly diagnosed, with disease duration under 2 months, and aged 18 to 65 years. Exclusion was applied to patients with uncontrolled infections, other autoimmune diseases, pregnancy or lactation. Diagnoses were based on clinical symptoms, serum thyroxine and TRAb, thyroid ultrasound and orbital computed tomography. Ficoll-Paque density gradient centrifugation was used to isolate PBMCs from 8 to 10 ml of fresh peripheral blood. Trizol reagent was used to extract total RNA, and RNA quality was then checked on an Agilent 2100 Bioanalyzer. This specimen comes from a study of T cells in Graves' hyperthyroidism and ophthalmopathy (dated by TCRdb to about 2019). Background on the whole study: Peripheral blood was sampled at the time of initial diagnosis, prior to any treatment. To identify distinguishing TCR V-J signatures, a discovery cohort of 100 or so patients was used, comprising under 45 with Graves' ophthalmopathy and some 57 with stable Graves' hyperthyroidism. An independent validation cohort of under 20 hyperthyroidism patients and 17 patients who later progressed to ophthalmopathy tested prospective prediction of ophthalmopathy. For training and testing, the 110 or so patients in the discovery cohort were randomly divided in a 7:3 ratio. In addition, the study compared T-cell repertoires in thyroid tissue and in blood from about 6 Graves' hyperthyroidism patients. After blood sampling, hyperthyroidism patients were treated with methimazole at a starting dose of 30 mg daily, and ophthalmopathy patients were treated with high-dose intravenous methylprednisolone. The paper describes TCR Vbeta CDR3 sequencing of 130 to 150 peripheral blood samples, made up of 43 ophthalmopathy patients, roughly 75 hyperthyroidism patients and 17 progressor patients. The investigation overall reported the following: Sample size was not statistically predetermined, and blinding of investigators to group allocation was not performed. Most expanded thyroid clonotypes (frequency above 0.001) were also detected in blood, a finding suggesting that blood repertoires may reflect thyroid immune responses. A 13 V-J signature model separated ophthalmopathy from stable hyperthyroidism, with around 91% sensitivity and roughly 82% specificity in cross-validation and 80%/75% in testing. In validation, progression to ophthalmopathy was predicted by the model with almost 71% sensitivity and around 75% specificity, a median of 6.5 months before onset.

The source of this sequence is a man between 45 and 60 years old with Graves' hyperthyroidism. Sequencing input: blood.

This receptor carries the CDR3 CASSDPGTDTQYF. The DNA is TGTGCCAGCAGTGATCCAGGCACAGATACGCAGTATTTT. This receptor chain uses TRBV2 and TRBJ2-3, with the D gene uncertain. Inclusive of the bounding cysteine and phenylalanine, the CDR3 is 13 residues long. Only the CDR3 region is kept as DNA, spanning 39 bases read in frame from base 1. V is pared back by 3 bases and J by 1 base, with 5 bases lying between the germline termini. From a lookup of the germline V gene, CDR1 and CDR2 are SNHLY and FYNNEI.